Below, 26 T cell receptor beta chains from the same sample are listed, as sequenced in a study of control samples from healthy donors and cancer patients. The method was immunoSEQ multiplex PCR; TCRdb's version includes in-frame clones alone and lacks a portion of them. The sample records around 70,000 clones, over 75% being singletons. Sequencing input: PBMCs. The receptors derive from a woman aged 50 to 60 with head and neck cancer.

The chain couples TRBV5-4 to TRBJ2-3, with TRBD2 identical over 13 bases. The J segment lost 4 bases and the V segment lost 0 bases, leaving 5 bases of the junction unmatched. Germline lookup yields CDR1 SGHNT and CDR2 YYREEE (reference sequence). The length of the CDR3 is 17 residues. For the CDR3, the DNA is TGTGCCAGCAGCTTGGGTGGGACTAGCGGGGAAGCAGATACGCAGTATTTT. Its protein product is CASSLGGTSGEADTQYF.

The chain links TRBV7-9 to TRBJ2-7; no clear D. CDR1 is SEHNR and CDR2 is FQNEAQ in the germline V gene (reference sequence). The CDR3 extends over 13 amino acids. V lost 3 bases, J lost 9 bases, and 15 bases lay in between. Here the CDR3 reads CASSFMAAPGQYF. The CDR3 nucleotides read TGTGCCAGCAGCTTTATGGCAGCCCCAGGGCAGTACTTC.

The table lists this clone with a count of one. This sample includes further DNA sequences coding for the same CDR3. This CDR3 reads CASSTREKETQYF. CDR3 sequence (DNA): TGTGCCAGCAGCACCCGGGAGAAAGAGACCCAGTACTTC. The chain carries TRBV2 and TRBJ2-5, with D maybe TRBD2 (6 bases). The germline V gene encodes CDR1 SNHLY and CDR2 FYNNEI. The germline V and J ends were trimmed by 6 bases and 3 bases, with 11 bases remaining between them. The CDR3 spans 13 residues.

V gene TRBV28 combines with J gene TRBJ2-1; tentatively, D is TRBD1 or TRBD2 (5 bases each). The CDR3 has 15 residues. Germline values: CDR1 MDHEN, CDR2 SYDVKM. The V and J ends lost 5 bases and 5 bases respectively, with 16 bases between them. CDR3 residues: CASSTSGTLNNEQFF. The CDR3 DNA reads TGTGCCAGCAGTACCTCCGGGACCTTAAACAATGAGCAGTTCTTC.

CDR3 DNA sequence: TGTGCCAGCACCACCGAAGCTTTCTTT. Translated, it gives CASTTEAFF. This sequence joins TRBV28 and TRBJ1-1; D is undetermined. This CDR3 comprises 9 residues. Germline assignment: CDR1 MDHEN and CDR2 SYDVKM. V was pared by 7 bases and J by 8 bases, with 5 bases between.

The genes are TRBV3-1 (or the pseudogene TRBV3-2) and TRBJ1-2; 9 bases are shared with TRBD1. V gave up 6 bases and J gave up 4 bases; unmatched junction bases: 3. This CDR3 contains 13 residues. The germline CDR1 and CDR2 sequences are LGHDT and YNNKEL (reference sequence). The CDR3 sequence is CASRPTGGYGYTF. In DNA form, the CDR3 reads TGTGCCAGCAGACCGACAGGGGGCTATGGCTACACCTTC.

This sequence joins TRBV5-1 and TRBJ2-2; maybe TRBD1 (5 bases). Germline V lookup: CDR1 SGHRS, CDR2 YFSETQ. The CDR3 extends over 14 amino acids. The V end was cut by 4 bases, the J end by 5 bases, with 12 bases between. CDR3 protein: CASSPGRGTGELFF. CDR3 DNA sequence: TGCGCCAGCAGCCCCGGTAGGGGAACCGGGGAGCTGTTTTTT.

The chain combines TRBV3-1 (or the pseudogene TRBV3-2) with TRBJ1-1; 7 bases map to TRBD1. Germline lookup yields CDR1 LGHDT and CDR2 YNNKEL (reference sequence). J was trimmed by 0 bases and V by 3 bases; bases with no gene match: 4. This CDR3 region has 15 residues. Written as DNA, the CDR3 is TGTGCCAGCAGCCAGGTGGACAGGATGAACACTGAAGCTTTCTTT. This gives the protein CASSQVDRMNTEAFF.

V usage is TRBV5-1 and J usage is TRBJ1-1, with D possibly TRBD1 on 5 matching bases. The V end lost 1 base, the J end lost 5 bases, and 12 bases lay between the germline ends. Germline V gene sequence: CDR1 SGHRS, CDR2 YFSETQ. The CDR3 has 14 amino acids. CDR3 sequence reads: CASSLFGGGTEAFF. CDR3 nucleotide sequence: TGCGCCAGCAGCTTGTTCGGGGGAGGAACTGAAGCTTTCTTT.

The chain uses TRBV7-9 and TRBJ1-2; tentatively, D is TRBD1 (6 bases). Per the germline V gene, CDR1 is SEHNR and CDR2 is FQNEAQ (reference sequence). This CDR3 has 15 residues. V was trimmed by 5 bases and J by 7 bases, leaving 20 bases between them. CDR3 nucleotides: TGTGCCAGCAGCAACCGGGACATACAGGTCGGTGGCTACACCTTC. This translates into CASSNRDIQVGGYTF.

The genes are TRBV19 and TRBJ2-7; 10 bases align to TRBD1. V dropped 5 bases and J dropped 1; count of bases not matched to a gene: 8. The CDR3 runs 16 residues. Germline CDR1 and CDR2: LNHDA and SQIVND (reference sequence). For the CDR3, the DNA is TGTGCCAGTAGTCGGACAGGGGGATCCTCTTCCTACGAGCAGTACTTC. Encoded protein: CASSRTGGSSSYEQYF.

The V gene is TRBV5-1, the J gene TRBJ2-1; D unclear. V lost 5 bases, J lost 3 bases, and 12 bases lay in between. The CDR3 loop spans 14 amino acids. Germline V gene lookup returns CDR1 SGHRS and CDR2 YFSETQ. The CDR3 reads CASRRDTNYNEQFF. The CDR3 region has the DNA TGCGCCAGCAGAAGAGATACTAACTACAATGAGCAGTTCTTC.

This chain links TRBV9 with TRBJ2-7, with D possibly TRBD1 on 6 matching bases. V was pared by 2 bases and J by 0 bases, with 12 bases between. The CDR3 covers 15 residues. From germline, CDR1 is SGDLS and CDR2 YYNGEE. This CDR3 is CASSVGHSLSYEQYF. In DNA, the CDR3 is TGTGCCAGCAGCGTGGGACATAGCCTCTCCTACGAGCAGTACTTC. Full variable domain (outside the CDR3, taken from reference TRBV9 and TRBJ2-7): DSGVTQTPKHLITATGQRVTLRCSPRSGDLSVYWYQQSLDQGLQFLIQYYNGEERAKGNILERFSAQQFPDLHSELNLSSLELGDSALYFCASSVGHSLSYEQYFGPGTRLTVT.

The chain carries TRBV9 and TRBJ1-3; 8 bases map to TRBD1. The CDR3 covers 14 residues. V shed 2 bases and J 9 bases; nucleotides not matched to a gene: 7. Germline assignment: CDR1 SGDLS and CDR2 YYNGEE. The DNA of the CDR3 is TGTGCCAGCAGCGTCGGGACAGGACTTAGCACCATATATTTT. Protein product: CASSVGTGLSTIYF.

The chain links TRBV7-2 to TRBJ2-3; 8 bases agree with TRBD2. Losses at the gene ends were 5 bases for V and 6 bases for J; bases not matched to a gene: 7. CDR3 length: 14 amino acids. In germline, CDR1 is SGHTA, CDR2 FQGNSA. Written as DNA, the CDR3 is TGTGCCAGCAGCAACGGGGGGGCAGGGGATACGCAGTATTTT. Translating gives CASSNGGAGDTQYF. The variable domain in full, completed from reference TRBV7-2 and TRBJ2-3, reads GAGVSQSPSNKVTEKGKDVELRCDPISGHTALYWYRQSLGQGLEFLIYFQGNSAPDKSGLPSDRFSAERTGGSVSTLTIQRTQQEDSAVYLCASSNGGAGDTQYFGPGTRLTVL.

The chain has TRBV14 and TRBJ2-3, with D unclear. V was trimmed by 0 bases and J by 0 bases, leaving 10 bases between them. Germline CDR1 SGHDN, CDR2 FVKESK. The CDR3 extends over 16 amino acids. CDR3 DNA sequence: TGTGCCAGCAGCCAAGAGCACCCGCGGAGCACAGATACGCAGTATTTT. This codes for CASSQEHPRSTDTQYF.

The chain employs TRBV7-9 and TRBJ1-2, with D unclear. Germline assignment: CDR1 SEHNR and CDR2 FQNEAQ (reference sequence). The CDR3 has 13 amino acids. Deletions cut 2 bases from V and 5 bases from J, with 9 bases between. For the CDR3, the DNA is TGTGCCAGCAGCTTACGGGGTCAGTATGGCTACACCTTC. Amino acids: CASSLRGQYGYTF.

This chain uses TRBV19 with TRBJ1-5; 7 positions match TRBD1. The CDR3 has 15 amino acids. V shed 6 bases, J shed 3 bases, and the junction held 8 bases outside the gene matches. The V gene's germline CDR1 is LNHDA and CDR2 SQIVND (reference sequence). Here the CDR3 reads CASRDSDRVNQPQHF. The CDR3 DNA reads as TGTGCCAGTAGGGACAGCGACAGGGTCAATCAGCCCCAGCATTTT.

This clone was counted once. This CDR3 is CASSQRTGSSTGELFF. In DNA, the CDR3 is TGCGCCAGCAGCCAGAGGACAGGGTCTAGCACCGGGGAGCTGTTTTTT. The gene calls are TRBV4-1 and TRBJ2-2, with 8 bases matching TRBD1. V was clipped by 3 bases and J by 4 bases; unmatched bases: 7. This CDR3 comprises 16 residues. From germline, CDR1 is MGHRA and CDR2 YSYEKL.

The J gene is TRBJ1-1, the V gene TRBV6-5; 9 nucleotides agree with TRBD1. Germline V CDR1 and CDR2: MNHEY, SVGAGI. J was trimmed by 5 bases and V by 7 bases; bases with no gene match: 5. The CDR3 consists of 13 residues. The CDR3 protein is CASIPGQGTEAFF. The CDR3 coding sequence is TGTGCCAGCATTCCGGGACAGGGAACTGAAGCTTTCTTT.

The gene calls are TRBV9 and TRBJ1-1, with D maybe TRBD1 (6 bases). Germline V CDR1 and CDR2: SGDLS, YYNGEE. Trimming pared 2 bases from V and 4 bases from J, leaving 18 bases between. The CDR3 is 16 residues long. CDR3 sequence: CASSVGGGALSTEAFF. As DNA, the CDR3 is TGTGCCAGCAGCGTCGGGGGGGGCGCGTTGAGCACTGAAGCTTTCTTT.

This clone is medium-sized (0.01 to 0.1%) within its sample. The rearrangement uses TRBV2 and TRBJ1-2, with a tentative D call TRBD1 (5 bases). Germline values: CDR1 SNHLY, CDR2 FYNNEI. The V end was cut by 7 bases, the J end by 0 bases, with 15 bases between. This CDR3 contains 15 residues. The CDR3 is CASKRGVITNYGYTF. CDR3 in DNA: TGTGCCAGCAAGAGAGGGGTCATTACTAACTATGGCTACACCTTC.

The rearrangement uses TRBV9 and TRBJ2-7; TRBD2 matches 13 bases. The CDR3 loop spans 14 amino acids. V lost 3 bases, J lost 6 bases, and 3 bases stayed unmatched. The germline CDR1 and CDR2 sequences are SGDLS and YYNGEE. CDR3 protein: CASSGLAGGFEQYF. CDR3 nucleotide sequence: TGTGCCAGCAGCGGACTAGCGGGGGGCTTCGAGCAGTACTTC.

The V call is TRBV11-2, the J call TRBJ1-4; perhaps TRBD1 as D (6 bases). The CDR3 contains 17 residues. Germline loops: CDR1 SGHAT, CDR2 FQNNGV. Trimming pared 7 bases from V and 0 bases from J, leaving 18 bases between. CDR3 sequence: CASTPRGGGSTNEKLFF. CDR3 sequence (DNA): TGTGCCAGCACTCCTAGAGGGGGTGGCTCAACTAATGAAAAACTGTTTTTT.

The V gene is TRBV7-7, the J gene TRBJ2-1; 7 nucleotides align to TRBD2. Germline values: CDR1 SSHAT, CDR2 FNYEAQ (reference sequence). The CDR3 totals 17 residues. V was clipped by 5 bases and J by 0 bases; unmatched bases: 10. The CDR3, as DNA: TGTGCCAGCAGCCCGAGACCAGCGGGGCCCTCCTACAATGAGCAGTTCTTC. It encodes CASSPRPAGPSYNEQFF.

The chain is built from TRBV7-2 and TRBJ1-4; 7 bases match TRBD1. After removal of 3 bases from V and 3 bases from J, the junction contained 4 bases not matched to a gene. The CDR3 length is 15 residues. Germline V gene data show CDR1 as SGHTA and CDR2 as FQGNSA. The CDR3, as DNA: TGTGCCAGCAGCTTTCAGGGGGAGGCTAATGAAAAACTGTTTTTT. It yields the protein CASSFQGEANEKLFF.